Below, 17 T cell receptor beta chains from the same sample are listed, as sequenced in a study of identifying expanded T cells in peripheral blood. Assay used: immunoSEQ multiplex PCR; TCRdb lists only in-frame clones, some missing. Of some 120,000 clones listed, over 65% were seen once; the top ten hold 2.5% to 3.5%. Sequences were obtained from blood. The receptors here all came from a person aged 18-70 years in good health.

The V call is TRBV27, the J call TRBJ1-6, with 9 nucleotides matching TRBD1. CDR1 and CDR2 from the germline V gene are MNHEY and SMNVEV (reference sequence). CDR3 length: 14 amino acids. With 6 bases clipped from V and 10 bases from J, the junction kept 7 bases outside the gene matches. The CDR3 DNA follows: TGTGCCAGCAGACCGGGACAGGGATTCTCACCCCTCCACTTT. Protein: CASRPGQGFSPLHF.

This clone was counted a single time. The chain couples TRBV7-9 to TRBJ2-7; D may be TRBD1 or TRBD2 (5 bases each). Germline V gives CDR1 SEHNR, CDR2 FQNEAQ (reference sequence). The ends were cut back, 5 bases at V and 3 bases at J, with 20 bases in the middle. This CDR3 contains 16 residues. The CDR3 DNA is TGTGCCAGCAGCCCAGGAGGTGGGGGTGGAGGCTACGAGCAGTACTTC. Its translation is CASSPGGGGGGYEQYF.

The count of this clone is one. The V call is TRBV10-3, the J call TRBJ2-1; D may be TRBD2 (5 bases). The CDR3 is 15 residues long. Germline V lookup: CDR1 ENHRY, CDR2 SYGVKD. The CDR3 bases are TGTGGCATTAGGGAGTTTTTGAGCTCCTACAATGAGCAGTTCTTC. As protein: CGIREFLSSYNEQFF.

Turning to this clone: One end of the junction is discordant with germline, which a read error may explain. The V gene is TRBV7-9, the J gene TRBJ2-2; perhaps TRBD2 as D (7 bases). CDR3 length: 16 residues. Germline values: CDR1 SEHNR, CDR2 FQNEAQ (reference sequence). The CDR3 protein is CASSYPGGPNAGELFF. The CDR3 DNA follows: TGTGCCAGCAGCTATCCCGGGGGGCCGAACGCCGGGGAGCTGTTTTTT.

V is TRBV5-4 and J is TRBJ1-2, with 7 bases identical to TRBD1. V shed 4 bases and J 0 bases; nucleotides not matched to a gene: 9. The length of the CDR3 is 16 residues. CDR1 and CDR2 from the germline V gene are SGHNT and YYREEE (reference sequence). The CDR3 is CASSPRDRKANYGYTF. CDR3 coding DNA: TGTGCCAGCAGCCCGCGGGACAGAAAGGCTAACTATGGCTACACCTTC.

J is TRBJ1-4 and V is TRBV4-1; 8 nucleotides match TRBD1. The V gene end was trimmed by 0 bases and the J gene end by 3 bases; junction bases not matched to a gene: 21. This CDR3 is 22 amino acids long. From germline, CDR1 is MGHRA and CDR2 YSYEKL. The CDR3 DNA sequence: TGCGCCAGCAGCCAAGATAGGTTTCGGGACAGGAAAACCAGTCTCGCTAATGAAAAACTGTTTTTT. Its translation: CASSQDRFRDRKTSLANEKLFF.

The chain combines TRBV5-6 with TRBJ1-4; 10 nucleotides align to TRBD1. The V gene's germline CDR1 is SGHDT and CDR2 YYEEEE. The J segment lost 8 bases and the V segment lost 4 bases, leaving 11 bases of the junction unmatched. The CDR3 runs to 16 residues. CDR3 nucleotide sequence: TGTGCCAGCAGCGGTCGAGCCGGGACAGGGGACGAAAAACTGTTTTTT. Residues: CASSGRAGTGDEKLFF.

Concerning this clone itself: An end of the junction does not agree with germline; a read error may underlie this. The V gene is TRBV14, the J gene TRBJ1-6; D uncertain. Germline V gene lookup returns CDR1 SGHDN and CDR2 FVKESK. The CDR3 covers 14 residues. CDR3 bases: TGTGCCAACAGCCCTTACGGTCCGAATTCACCCCTCCACTTT. Its protein is CANSPYGPNSPLHF.

This sequence joins TRBV7-9 and TRBJ1-4; D is undetermined. Germline V CDR1 and CDR2: SEHNR, FQNEAQ (reference sequence). This CDR3 spans 13 amino acids. Trimming shortened V by 3 bases and J by 5 bases, and 7 bases separated the two germline ends. The CDR3 spells CASSFSSNEKLFF. The CDR3, as DNA: TGTGCCAGCAGCTTCTCCAGCAATGAAAAACTGTTTTTT.

V gene TRBV4-1 combines with J gene TRBJ2-3; TRBD1 might be the D (5 bases). CDR3 length equals 16 residues. Between the trimmed V and J ends, which lost 0 bases and 1 base, there was a span of 11 bases. Germline V gene data show CDR1 as MGHRA and CDR2 as YSYEKL. The CDR3 nucleotides read TGCGCCAGCAGCCAAGATCAATCCAGGGGCACAGATACGCAGTATTTT. The encoded protein is CASSQDQSRGTDTQYF.

In DNA, the CDR3 is TGCAGCGTTGAAACAGGGAAAGACTACGAGCAGTACTTC. Its translation is CSVETGKDYEQYF. The chain uses TRBV29-1 and TRBJ2-7, with a weak D call TRBD1 (6 bases). The V and J ends lost 2 bases and 3 bases respectively, with 11 bases between them. The CDR3 covers 13 residues. Germline CDR1 and CDR2: SQVTM and ANQGSEA.

V and J are TRBV4-3 and TRBJ1-1; D possibly corresponds to TRBD1 (5 bases). With 0 bases removed from V and 4 bases from J, the gap between germline ends came to 12 bases. From germline, CDR1 is LGHNA and CDR2 YSLEER. This CDR3 spans 15 amino acids. The CDR3 DNA reads TGCGCCAGCAGCCAAGATATAGGGAGGGGCACTGAAGCTTTCTTT. Translation: CASSQDIGRGTEAFF.

The genes are TRBV19 and TRBJ2-2, with a weak D call TRBD1 (5 bases). The CDR3 extends over 15 amino acids. V was pared by 3 bases and J by 5 bases, with 13 bases between. CDR1 and CDR2 from the germline V gene are LNHDA and SQIVND (reference sequence). The CDR3 is CASSIGHRPTGELFF. CDR3 in DNA: TGTGCCAGTAGTATCGGGCACAGGCCTACCGGGGAGCTGTTTTTT.

The chain employs TRBV28 and TRBJ1-5; tentatively, D is TRBD1 (5 bases). This CDR3 has 13 residues. CDR1 and CDR2 from the germline V gene are MDHEN and SYDVKM. V was trimmed by 6 bases and J by 7 bases, leaving 13 bases between them. CDR3: CASRAGSKQPQHF. DNA of the CDR3: TGTGCCAGCAGGGCAGGGTCGAAGCAGCCCCAGCATTTT.

The sample holds a few counts of this clone. This sequence joins TRBV19 and TRBJ1-1; D gene unclear. Per germline, CDR1 LNHDA and CDR2 SQIVND (reference sequence). Trimming removed 7 bases at V and 0 bases at J, with 15 bases between. This CDR3 comprises 15 residues. The CDR3 sequence: CASTIDTNMNTEAFF. Written as DNA, the CDR3 is TGTGCCAGTACGATAGACACCAACATGAACACTGAAGCTTTCTTT. The full variable domain, its missing parts supplied by reference TRBV19 and TRBJ1-1, is DGGITQSPKYLFRKEGQNVTLSCEQNLNHDAMYWYRQDPGQGLRLIYYSQIVNDFQKGDIAEGYSVSREKKESFPLTVTSAQKNPTAFYLCASTIDTNMNTEAFFGQGTRLTVV.

The chain combines TRBV29-1 with TRBJ1-1; 9 nucleotides line up with TRBD1. Germline V CDR1 and CDR2: SQVTM, ANQGSEA. The CDR3 extends over 13 amino acids. V lost 2 bases to trimming and J lost 6 bases; unmatched junction nucleotides: 4. CDR3 sequence: CSVERDRESEAFF. The CDR3, as DNA: TGCAGCGTTGAAAGGGACAGGGAATCTGAAGCTTTCTTT.

V and J are TRBV4-1 and TRBJ1-1, with a tentative D call TRBD1 (6 bases). V lost 4 bases and J 1 base, leaving 22 bases between the germline ends. Per the germline V gene, CDR1 is MGHRA and CDR2 is YSYEKL. This CDR3 spans 18 amino acids. The CDR3 DNA is TGCGCCAGCAGCCGGGACCGACGGGGGACATCGCCGAACACTGAAGCTTTCTTT. It is translated as CASSRDRRGTSPNTEAFF.